A selection of T cell receptor beta chains follows, all from one sample in a study of T cell clonotyping in hematopoietic cell transplantation. Generated by immunoSEQ multiplex PCR, the TCRdb table keeps only in-frame clones and is missing some. This sample has about 7,700 clones, with less than 95% found just once. The sequences come from peripheral blood mononuclear cells, collected 30 days after allogeneic stem cell transplant. These receptors originate from a male patient between 60 and 69 years old who had an allogeneic stem cell transplant from an unrelated donor, so T cells may come from the graft donor. Some clones in this sample may be carry-over from other donors' samples. Both conserved end residues are part of each CDR3. D genes are given only for firm matches. Not all rows give a size; the values are once, few, many and, for expanded clones, a class.

clone_size d_call j_call v_call cdr3_aa cdr3_nt
NA NA TRBJ1-1 TRBV4-1 CASSQVVGGGDAFF TGCGCCAGCAGCCAAGTAGTGGGCGGGGGGGATGCTTTCTTT
NA NA TRBJ1-6 TRBV9 CASSDGGLGSPLHF TGTGCCAGCAGCGATGGGGGACTGGGTTCACCCCTCCACTTT
once NA TRBJ2-4 TRBV21-1 CASSTLAKNIQYF TGTGCCAGCAGCACGTTAGCCAAAAACATTCAGTACTTC
NA TRBD1 TRBJ1-2 TRBV25-1 CASSESGQGNGYTF TGTGCCAGCAGTGAATCCGGACAGGGAAATGGCTACACCTTC
NA NA TRBJ2-1 TRBV13 CASSSGASLNNEQFF TGTGCCAGCAGCTCAGGTGCGTCTTTGAACAATGAGCAGTTCTTC
NA NA TRBJ2-7 TRBV19 CASSFGPAYEQYF TGTGCCAGTAGTTTCGGGCCTGCCTACGAGCAGTACTTC
NA NA TRBJ2-5 TRBV5-8 CASSLGGDQETQYF TGTGCCAGCAGCTTGGGGGGGGATCAAGAGACCCAGTACTTC
NA TRBD1 TRBJ2-1 TRBV7-6 CASSLVGQGYNDEQFF TGTGCCAGCAGCTTGGTAGGACAGGGGTATAACGATGAGCAGTTCTTC
NA NA TRBJ1-1 TRBV18 CASSPPQVPAAFF TGTGCCAGCTCACCACCGCAGGTCCCGGCCGCTTTCTTT
NA NA TRBJ1-2 TRBV28 CASLRTDPNYGYTF TGTGCCAGCCTGAGGACAGATCCCAACTATGGCTACACCTTC
NA NA TRBJ2-5 TRBV2 CASSDEGTQYF TGTGCCAGCAGTGACGAAGGGACCCAGTACTTC
NA TRBD2 TRBJ2-7 TRBV27 CASSSSGLAGGKPYEQYF TGTGCCAGCAGTTCCTCGGGACTAGCGGGAGGAAAACCCTACGAGCAGTACTTC
NA NA TRBJ2-3 TRBV21-1 CASSNREFSTDTQYF TGTGCCAGCAGCAACAGGGAATTCAGCACAGATACGCAGTATTTT
once NA TRBJ2-7 TRBV19 CASSMAGRSYEQYF TGTGCCAGTAGTATGGCGGGACGGTCCTACGAGCAGTACTTC
NA NA TRBJ2-7 TRBV30 CAWGPGSPYEQYF TGTGCCTGGGGTCCGGGGTCACCCTACGAGCAGTACTTC
NA NA TRBJ2-7 TRBV5-1 CASSSTGIGTYEQYF TGCGCCAGCAGCTCGACAGGTATCGGCACCTACGAGCAGTACTTC
NA NA TRBJ1-2 TRBV6-5 CASSYEGNYGYTF TGTGCCAGCAGTTATGAGGGAAACTATGGCTACACCTTC
NA NA TRBJ2-3 TRBV7-3 CASSFSPGRRSTDTQYF TGTGCCAGCAGCTTCTCCCCTGGGAGGAGGAGCACAGATACGCAGTATTTT
NA TRBD1 TRBJ2-3 TRBV7-6 CASSEQGQGSDTQYF TGTGCCAGCAGCGAACAGGGACAGGGGTCAGATACGCAGTATTTT
NA TRBD2 TRBJ2-3 TRBV5-1 CASSLEGGPDTQYF TGCGCCAGCAGCTTGGAGGGAGGGCCAGATACGCAGTATTTT
NA TRBD1 TRBJ1-5 TRBV28 CASSSGQGTDSNQPQHF TGTGCCAGCAGTTCGGGACAGGGGACCGATAGCAATCAGCCCCAGCATTTT
NA NA TRBJ1-2 TRBV25-1 CASSEQTIYGYTF TGTGCCAGCAGTGAACAGACGATATATGGCTACACCTTC
NA NA TRBJ1-5 TRBV29-1 CSARGPLGGPQHF TGCAGCGCCCGGGGGCCCCTCGGTGGGCCCCAGCATTTT
NA NA TRBJ2-1 TRBV11-1 CASSSYREEQFF TGTGCCAGCAGCTCGTACCGGGAAGAACAGTTCTTC
NA NA TRBJ1-1 TRBV30 CAWSEESHTEAFF TGTGCCTGGAGTGAGGAGAGCCACACTGAAGCTTTCTTT
NA NA TRBJ2-2 TRBV27 CASSLGSGAGELFF TGTGCCAGCAGTTTAGGTTCTGGGGCCGGGGAGCTGTTTTTT
NA NA TRBJ2-1 TRBV6-6 CASSHHGTQGNEQFF TGTGCCAGCAGTCATCATGGGACCCAAGGAAATGAGCAGTTCTTC
NA NA TRBJ2-7 TRBV11-2 CASSLWGEQYF TGTGCCAGCAGCTTGTGGGGAGAGCAGTACTTC
NA TRBD1 TRBJ2-3 TRBV7-3 CASSQGATNMDTQYF TGTGCCAGCAGCCAGGGGGCGACAAATATGGATACGCAGTATTTT
NA TRBD1 TRBJ1-6 TRBV30 CAWGTATNSPLHF TGTGCCTGGGGGACAGCAACTAATTCACCCCTCCACTTT
once NA TRBJ2-7 TRBV29-1 CSAEGRESGQYF TGCAGCGCCGAAGGCCGGGAGAGCGGGCAGTACTTC
NA NA TRBJ2-2 TRBV5-1 CASSSGGDWSTGELFF TGCGCCAGCAGCTCCGGCGGGGACTGGAGCACCGGGGAGCTGTTTTTT
NA TRBD1 TRBJ2-7 TRBV29-1 CSVEDTGGPYEQYF TGCAGCGTTGAAGACACAGGGGGTCCCTACGAGCAGTACTTC
few TRBD1 TRBJ1-1 TRBV19 CASSTGTGLTEAFF TGTGCCAGTAGTACAGGGACAGGGCTGACTGAAGCTTTCTTT
NA NA TRBJ1-1 TRBV13 CASSREGSVAFF TGTGCCAGCAGCAGAGAGGGTTCGGTAGCTTTCTTT
NA NA TRBJ2-7 TRBV29-1 CSVMEGSSYEQYF TGCAGCGTGATGGAGGGAAGCTCCTACGAGCAGTACTTC
NA TRBD2 TRBJ2-2 TRBV5-4 CASSPRLAGRSGELFF TGTGCCAGCAGCCCTAGACTAGCGGGGCGGTCCGGGGAGCTGTTTTTT
NA TRBD1 TRBJ1-3 TRBV9 CASSGGTGAISGNTIYF TGTGCCAGCAGCGGGGGGACAGGGGCGATCTCTGGAAACACCATATATTTT
NA NA TRBJ2-1 TRBV7-2 CASSQEPYNEQFF TGTGCCAGCAGCCAAGAACCCTACAATGAGCAGTTCTTC
once TRBD1 TRBJ1-1 TRBV6-1 CASSGDRGLKRYTEAFF TGTGCCAGCAGTGGGGACAGGGGGCTCAAAAGGTACACTGAAGCTTTCTTT
NA NA TRBJ1-2 TRBV7-9 CASGVDRRNYGYTF TGTGCCAGCGGGGTCGACAGGAGGAACTATGGCTACACCTTC
NA NA TRBJ2-7 TRBV5-1 CASSLVVASEQYF TGCGCCAGCAGCTTGGTTGTAGCTTCCGAGCAGTACTTC
few NA TRBJ2-7 TRBV5-8 CASSLQQIRYEQYF TGTGCCAGCAGCTTGCAACAGATTCGCTACGAGCAGTACTTC
NA TRBD1 TRBJ1-2 TRBV6-5 CASSYSRGLGGYTF TGTGCCAGCAGTTACTCGAGGGGGCTGGGTGGCTACACCTTC
NA NA TRBJ2-7 TRBV4-1 CASSNGPTHEQYF TGCGCCAGCAGCAATGGACCAACCCACGAGCAGTACTTC
NA NA TRBJ2-7 TRBV7-6 CAPSHPEAEREQYF TGTGCCCCCTCCCATCCCGAAGCGGAGCGCGAGCAGTACTTC
NA NA TRBJ1-1 TRBV10-3 CAISDLGAGTEAFF TGTGCCATCAGTGACCTGGGAGCTGGCACTGAAGCTTTCTTT
NA NA TRBJ2-7 TRBV10-3 CAISGTSVFYEQYF TGTGCCATCAGCGGGACAAGTGTCTTCTACGAGCAGTACTTC
once NA TRBJ2-5 TRBV30 CAWRVQVQTQYF TGTGCCTGGAGGGTTCAGGTACAGACCCAGTACTTC
NA NA TRBJ1-1 TRBV19 CAEPRRGREIGAFF TGTGCCGAGCCGCGCCGGGGCCGGGAGATAGGAGCTTTCTTT
NA TRBD2 TRBJ2-1 TRBV9 CASTVSGSSYNEQFF TGTGCCAGCACAGTAAGCGGGAGCTCCTACAATGAGCAGTTCTTC
NA TRBD2 TRBJ2-7 TRBV7-3 CASSSGTSGGEQYF TGTGCCAGCAGCTCCGGGACTAGCGGGGGAGAGCAGTACTTC
NA NA TRBJ2-7 TRBV7-8 CASSPLRDTSYEQYF TGTGCCAGCAGTCCTTTGCGGGACACCTCCTACGAGCAGTACTTC
NA NA TRBJ2-7 TRBV18 CASSPPGRSPYEQYF TGTGCCAGCTCACCACCGGGCAGGTCCCCCTACGAGCAGTACTTC
NA NA TRBJ1-2 TRBV28 CASSFTGRANYGYTF TGTGCCAGCAGTTTCACAGGGAGGGCTAACTATGGCTACACCTTC
NA TRBD1 TRBJ2-7 TRBV15 CATSRGRDRAQEQYF TGTGCCACCAGCAGAGGCCGGGACAGGGCTCAAGAGCAGTACTTC
NA TRBD2 TRBJ2-1 TRBV7-6 CASSLELAGLSKQFF TGTGCCAGCAGCTTAGAACTAGCGGGGCTGTCTAAGCAGTTCTTC
NA NA TRBJ1-1 TRBV28 CASMYSGLAFF TGTGCCAGCATGTATAGCGGCCTAGCTTTCTTT
NA NA TRBJ2-7 TRBV20-1 CSARDRGEQYF TGCAGTGCTAGGGATAGGGGGGAGCAGTACTTC